Detailed here is one T cell receptor beta chain. Survey-level TCR beta sequencing used the immunoSEQ assay. The data were produced by immunoSEQ multiplex PCR, yet TCRdb's version contains in-frame clones alone and is incomplete. Of approximately 70,000 clones in the sample, around 93% were seen once. V was pared by 3 bases and J by 0 bases, with 7 bases of the junction left unmatched. CDR3 size: 16 residues. Per the germline V gene, CDR1 is LNHDA and CDR2 is SQIVND (reference sequence). The gene calls are TRBV19 and TRBJ1-1; the match to TRBD1 covers 7 bases. The source material was PBMCs. The receptor was isolated from a man in his forties with rheumatoid arthritis. This CDR3 is CASSMGQGTVNTEAFF. In nucleotides, the CDR3 is TGTGCCAGTAGTATGGGGCAGGGGACAGTGAACACTGAAGCTTTCTTT.